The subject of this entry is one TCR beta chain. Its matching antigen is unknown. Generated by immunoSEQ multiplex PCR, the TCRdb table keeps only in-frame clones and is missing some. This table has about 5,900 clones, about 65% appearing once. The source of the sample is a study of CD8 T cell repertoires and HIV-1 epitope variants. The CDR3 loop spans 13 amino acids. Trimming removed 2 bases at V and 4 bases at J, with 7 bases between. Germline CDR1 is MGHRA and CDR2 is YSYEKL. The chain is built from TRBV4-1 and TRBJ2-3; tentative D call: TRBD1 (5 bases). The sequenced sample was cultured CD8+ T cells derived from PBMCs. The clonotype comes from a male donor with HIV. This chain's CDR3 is CASSQLTADTQYF. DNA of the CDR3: TGCGCCAGCAGCCAACTGACAGCAGATACGCAGTATTTT.